Reported below is one TCR beta chain. Its specificity is unknown. This record comes from a study of shared clonotypes between healthy human individuals. The naive CD8 population came from CD45RO-negative cells selected for CCR7, without terminally differentiated effector memory CD45RA+ cells. Findings and caveats of the study: A generally larger estimated richness was seen in naive subsets than in memory subsets. Naive CD4 clonotype sharing across several donors was around 5.5%. Though the depth was large, rarefaction showed that sorted-subset sequencing was incomplete.

When replicate PCRs were run on sorted subsets, they used 200 ng DNA, about 30,000 T cell genomes. Measured with immunoSEQ multiplex PCR; TCRdb has only the in-frame clones, and not every one. This sample has millions of clones, with just under 95% found just once. The sequence came from a man younger than 35 in good health. The source material was naive CD8+ T cells sorted from blood.

CDR3 residues: CASSYSTSGRANEQYF. The CDR3 region has the DNA TGTGCCAGCAGTTACTCAACTAGCGGGAGGGCCAACGAGCAGTACTTC. The rearrangement links TRBV6-5 to TRBJ2-7; 13 bases are a match to TRBD2. Germline V CDR1 and CDR2: MNHEY, SVGAGI. J gave up 5 bases and V 0 bases, and 4 bases lay outside the gene matches. This CDR3 is 16 amino acids long.